The T cell receptor (beta chain) under discussion was sequenced for a study of T-cell reconstitution after alpha-beta-depleted transplantation in children. Study-wide points: At day 60, the high TCRbeta diversity found in some patients originated from recipient T cells and thymic progenitors that had survived. Expanded graft clones numbering several hundred reportedly gave rise to alpha-beta T cells about two months after transplant.

Molecular barcoding with unique molecular identifiers was used for the TCRbeta library. TCRdb analysed the PCR reads with MiXCR anew, one entry per CDR3 protein. The repertoire holds about 900,000 distinct CDR3 sequences, with around 30% as singletons. Note on this clonotype: Its antigen is currently unknown.

This CDR3 spans 14 amino acids. Germline V gene data show CDR1 as LNHDA and CDR2 as SQIVND (reference sequence). Trimming stripped 5 bases from V and 5 bases from J, with 10 bases between. The rearrangement joins TRBV19 to TRBJ1-6; possible D gene TRBD1, 5 bases. This receptor was taken from a boy under two years old who had a stem cell transplant for SCID, so the T cells may come from the graft donor. Source: PBMCs, mostly from graft donor cells, taken 360 days after TCRalphabeta/CD19-depleted stem cell transplant. The CDR3 loop reads CASSWTKDNSPLHF. CDR3 coding DNA: TGTGCCAGTAGTTGGACAAAGGATAATTCACCCCTCCACTTT.